This record concerns one TCR beta chain sequence. Its antigen is still unknown. Qualities for individual bases were not recorded, and no much larger clone is one base off. The record originates from a study of T cell changes during pregnancy in multiple sclerosis (dated 2019 in TCRdb). Regarding the complete study: The study looked at changes in the T cell repertoire across pregnancy in women with multiple sclerosis.

The CDR3 measures 16 amino acids from cysteine to phenylalanine. Only the CDR3 DNA stays, 48 bases, in frame from base 1. Here V drops 0 bases and J drops 7 bases, and the junction holds 5 bases not matched to any gene. Reading the germline V gene gives CDR1 LGHNA and CDR2 YSLEER. The library came from the immunoSEQ multiplex PCR assay. Drawn from immuneACCESS, this table holds only the in-frame rearrangements with V and J called that TCRdb kept. Clones are partly lost; checked studies trace under half to an unresolved V gene and leave the rest unexplained. The sample data list around 38,000 clones, and 90% to 95% of these were observed just once. The ten most abundant clones make up 5.5% to 7% of the sample.

The sequence was collected from a female donor with multiple sclerosis, enrolled in a pregnancy study. In this chain, TRBV4-3 is recombined with TRBJ2-1, with 11 junctional bases fitting TRBD2. Sequenced here: CD8+ T cells from peripheral blood mononuclear cells, sampled in the second trimester of pregnancy. The DNA sequence is given as TGCGCCAGCAGCCAAGATCTAGCGGGGGGCAGGAATGAGCAGTTCTTC. This translates into CASSQDLAGGRNEQFF.